This T cell receptor beta chain emerged from a study of blood T cell repertoires in COVID-19. Study-wide background: COVID-19 samples from acute and convalescent phases originated in the United States, Italy and Spain. T cells, B-cell-depleted T cells, or PBMCs supplied cDNA or gDNA.

The germline CDR1 and CDR2 sequences are MNHEY and SMNVEV (reference sequence). The ends lost 5 bases at V and 5 bases at J; junction bases unmatched: 7. CDR3 size: 16 residues. Clones were sequenced by immunoSEQ multiplex PCR, and TCRdb holds only the in-frame ones, with some missing. The data hold around 130,000 clones, with around 82% observed a single time. The clonotype comes from a woman aged 25 to 39 who had recovered from COVID-19. The chain is built from TRBV27 and TRBJ1-5; 12 bases fit TRBD1. Material: peripheral blood. The CDR3 nucleotides are TGTGCCAGCAGTATGGGACAGGGGGCCAGTTATCAGCCCCAGCATTTT. Its protein product is CASSMGQGASYQPQHF.